One TCR beta chain is described in this entry. As yet, its antigen is unknown. Tregs were sorted as CD4+CD25+CD127-/low cells. The CDR3 has 12 residues. Trimming took 6 bases from V and 5 from J, leaving 12 bases between them. The germline CDR1 and CDR2 sequences are DFQATT and SNEGSKA (reference sequence). Study-level results: Greatest tumor Treg TCR overlap was with tumor naive CD4+ cells.

Semi-nested PCR with Nested Universal Primer A followed constant-region reverse priming of full-length variable regions. TCRdb ran MiXCR on the 5' RACE reads and lists one entry per CDR3 protein. The sample contains fewer than 75,000 distinct CDR3 sequences, about 25% of which appear only once. The sequence derives from a female donor with breast cancer. Material: tumor-infiltrating Tregs sorted from the breast tumor. The V gene is TRBV20-1, the J gene TRBJ2-3, with a weak D call TRBD1 (6 bases). This chain's CDR3 is CSAGAGEDTQYF. The CDR3 coding sequence is TGCAGTGCCGGTGCAGGGGAAGATACGCAGTATTTT.